The 16 T cell receptor beta chains below were found in one sample sequenced in a study of T-cell reconstitution after alpha-beta-depleted transplantation in children. Unique molecular identifiers were incorporated into the prepared TCRbeta library. MiXCR, run by TCRdb on the PCR reads, gives a single entry per CDR3 protein. The sample carries roughly 500,000 distinct CDR3 sequences, 32% recorded once. Here the sequenced sample was PBMCs from the stem cell graft donor, taken from the stem cell graft. Receptor source: a human donor who donated a stem cell graft to a child with aplastic anemia.

The chain uses TRBV5-1 and TRBJ1-2; D unresolved. CDR1 and CDR2 from the germline V gene are SGHRS and YFSETQ. V was cut by 4 bases and J by 7 bases, with 14 bases left in between. The CDR3 consists of 13 residues. The CDR3 is CASSRLESAGYTF. Written as DNA, the CDR3 is TGCGCCAGCAGCCGGCTAGAATCCGCTGGCTACACCTTC.

The chain combines TRBV9 with TRBJ1-1, with TRBD1 matching 8 bases. The germline CDR1 and CDR2 sequences are SGDLS and YYNGEE. V dropped 6 bases and J dropped 11; count of bases not matched to a gene: 15. CDR3 length: 14 amino acids. CDR3 in amino acids: CASIGPGQGAQAFF. In nucleotides, the CDR3 is TGTGCCAGCATCGGACCGGGGCAGGGGGCGCAGGCTTTCTTT.

This clonotype was counted a few times. The chain has TRBV7-6 and TRBJ2-1; TRBD2 matches at 8 bases. The V gene's germline CDR1 is SGHVS and CDR2 FNYEAQ. CDR3 length: 15 residues. The V segment lost 5 bases and the J segment 4 bases; nucleotides outside the gene matches: 7. Here the CDR3 DNA reads TGTGCCAGCAGCCCTAGCGGGCTAGCTTACAATGAGCAGTTCTTC. Its protein is CASSPSGLAYNEQFF.

This chain links TRBV12-3 or TRBV12-4 with TRBJ1-2; D not certain. The ends were cut back, 0 bases at V and 4 bases at J, with 6 bases in the middle. The CDR3 loop spans 13 amino acids. CDR3 nucleotides: TGTGCCAGCAGTTTAGCGGGTTTCTATGGCTACACCTTC. This gives the protein CASSLAGFYGYTF.

This clonotype was seen more than once but under ten times. The CDR3 DNA follows: TGCAGCGTTGAAGGCAGGACACCCTACGAGCAGTACTTC. Translation: CSVEGRTPYEQYF. The rearrangement uses TRBV29-1 and TRBJ2-7; D may be TRBD1 (5 bases). Trimming took off 1 base at V and 2 bases at J, with 9 bases between the two ends. Germline V gene lookup returns CDR1 SQVTM and CDR2 ANQGSEA. This CDR3 has 13 amino acids.

This clonotype came up a few times. The chain combines TRBV27 with TRBJ2-5, with D unclear. The V end was cut by 3 bases, the J end by 1 base, with 12 bases between. The CDR3 length is 15 residues. CDR1 and CDR2 from the germline V gene are MNHEY and SMNVEV (reference sequence). The chain's CDR3 is CASSLGTELQETQYF. The DNA for the CDR3 is TGTGCCAGCAGTTTGGGTACAGAACTCCAAGAGACCCAGTACTTC.

The rearrangement links TRBV12-3 or TRBV12-4 to TRBJ2-5; 7 bases are a match to TRBD1. The V segment lost 1 base and the J segment 3 bases; nucleotides outside the gene matches: 5. The CDR3 length is 15 residues. The DNA for the CDR3 is TGTGCCAGCAGTTTAGAAGCCACAGGGGAAGAGACCCAGTACTTC. Its translation: CASSLEATGEETQYF.

V usage is TRBV12-3 or TRBV12-4 and J usage is TRBJ1-1, with D unresolved. The CDR3 covers 12 residues. Trimming removed 7 bases from V and 4 bases from J, with 10 bases in between. The DNA for the CDR3 is TGTGCCAGCATTGGACGGTCCACTGAAGCTTTCTTT. Its protein is CASIGRSTEAFF.

The rearrangement joins TRBV18 to TRBJ1-1, with 10 bases matching TRBD1. The CDR3 is 17 residues long. V shed 3 bases and J 0 bases; nucleotides not matched to a gene: 7. The germline V gene encodes CDR1 KGHSH and CDR2 LQKENI. CDR3 sequence (DNA): TGTGCCAGCTCACCGAACCAGGGGACAGGGGTGAACACTGAAGCTTTCTTT. Translated: CASSPNQGTGVNTEAFF.

V and J are TRBV12-3 or TRBV12-4 and TRBJ2-3; D is unclear. Deletions cut 6 bases from V and 6 bases from J, with 19 bases between. This CDR3 spans 15 amino acids. The CDR3 loop reads CASSFFSNTLDTQYF. The CDR3 coding sequence is TGTGCCAGCAGCTTTTTCTCTAACACCTTGGATACGCAGTATTTT.

This clonotype was found a few times. The genes are TRBV29-1 and TRBJ1-1; perhaps TRBD1 as D (6 bases). The germline V gene has CDR1 SQVTM and CDR2 ANQGSEA. This CDR3 is 13 amino acids long. The V end lost 6 bases, the J end lost 1 base, and 12 bases lay between the germline ends. The chain's CDR3 is CSVNRQENTEAFF. In nucleotides, the CDR3 is TGCAGCGTAAACAGACAGGAGAACACTGAAGCTTTCTTT.

This clonotype was seen a handful of times. The chain combines TRBV12-3 or TRBV12-4 with TRBJ2-1, with D perhaps being TRBD1 or TRBD2 (6 bases each). The CDR3 sequence is 15 residues long. V lost 9 bases, J lost 4 bases, and 19 bases lay in between. This CDR3 reads CASGLRGEGYNEQFF. In nucleotides, the CDR3 is TGTGCCAGTGGCCTTAGGGGGGAAGGTTACAATGAGCAGTTCTTC.

V usage is TRBV7-2 and J usage is TRBJ1-1, with TRBD1 identical over 7 bases. The germline V gene has CDR1 SGHTA and CDR2 FQGNSA. This CDR3 contains 14 residues. The ends lost 6 bases at V and 7 bases at J; junction bases unmatched: 11. The DNA for the CDR3 is TGTGCCAGCAGACTTTCCCTTACAGGGGTTGAAGCTTTCTTT. It translates to CASRLSLTGVEAFF.

This clonotype was counted between two and nine times. The chain employs TRBV11-1 and TRBJ2-7, with D possibly matching TRBD1 (5 bases). Germline V gene data show CDR1 as SGHAT and CDR2 as FQDESV (reference sequence). V shed 0 bases and J shed 0 bases, with 6 bases lying between them. The CDR3 is 14 residues long. CDR3 loop: CASSLARASYEQYF. The DNA for the CDR3 is TGTGCCAGCAGCTTAGCCAGGGCCTCCTACGAGCAGTACTTC.

V usage is TRBV29-1 and J usage is TRBJ2-7; 7 nucleotides match TRBD1. Germline values: CDR1 SQVTM, CDR2 ANQGSEA. The V segment lost 5 bases and the J segment 2 bases; nucleotides outside the gene matches: 6. The CDR3 sequence is 13 residues long. CDR3 region: CSVQQGSPYEQYF. DNA for the CDR3: TGCAGCGTTCAACAGGGGTCTCCCTACGAGCAGTACTTC.

This chain connects TRBV18 to TRBJ2-3; possibly TRBD2 for D (7 bases). V was clipped by 8 bases and J by 4 bases, with 13 bases between them. The germline gives CDR1 KGHSH, CDR2 LQKENI. This CDR3 is 13 amino acids long. CDR3 in amino acids: CASAGDYADTQYF. CDR3 sequence (DNA): TGTGCCAGCGCAGGGGACTACGCAGATACGCAGTATTTT.